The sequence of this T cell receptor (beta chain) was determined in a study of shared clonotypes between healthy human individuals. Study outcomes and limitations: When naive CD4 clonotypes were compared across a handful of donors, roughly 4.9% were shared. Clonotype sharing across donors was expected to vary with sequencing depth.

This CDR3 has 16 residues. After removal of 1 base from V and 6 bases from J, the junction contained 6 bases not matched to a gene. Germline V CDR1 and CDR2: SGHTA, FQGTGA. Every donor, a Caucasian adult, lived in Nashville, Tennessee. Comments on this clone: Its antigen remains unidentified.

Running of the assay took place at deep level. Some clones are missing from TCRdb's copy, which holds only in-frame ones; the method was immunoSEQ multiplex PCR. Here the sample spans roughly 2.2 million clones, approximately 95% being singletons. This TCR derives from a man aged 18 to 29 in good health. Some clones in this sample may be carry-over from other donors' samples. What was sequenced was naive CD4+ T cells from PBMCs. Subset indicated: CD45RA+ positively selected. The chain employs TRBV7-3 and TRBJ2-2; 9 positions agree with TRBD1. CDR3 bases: TGTGCCAGCAGCTTAAGGGGACAGGGTGTGGCCGGGGAGCTGTTTTTT. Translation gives CASSLRGQGVAGELFF.